This TCR beta chain was recorded in a study of shared clonotypes between healthy human individuals. Study-wide results and caveats: The rarefaction results pointed to incomplete sorted-subset sequencing despite large depth.

The CDR3 has 14 residues. V was clipped by 1 base and J by 4 bases, with 10 bases between them. The V gene's germline CDR1 is SGHTA and CDR2 FQGNSA. Regarding this clone: The antigen is undetermined. Other DNA variants within this sample encode the same CDR3.

Subsets obtained from CD4+ cells comprised CD45RA+ naive and CD45RA-negative memory cells. Produced via immunoSEQ multiplex PCR; TCRdb's table is partial and in-frame only. The repertoire has a few million clones, around nine tenths of them found once; the top ten carry roughly 0.13%. Sequencing was carried out using naive CD4+ T cells sorted from blood. The subset is: CD45RA+ positively selected. The chain carries TRBV7-2 and TRBJ1-1; unclear D gene. This sequence originates from a man younger than 35 in good health. CDR3 sequence (DNA): TGTGCCAGCAGCTTAGGTTGGGGAAGCACTGAAGCTTTCTTT. Translated, it gives CASSLGWGSTEAFF.